This T cell receptor beta chain was recovered during a study of breast tumors, draining lymph nodes, adjacent tissues. MiXCR was run by TCRdb on the multiplex PCR reads, yielding one entry per CDR3 protein. The table records 66,000 or so distinct CDR3 sequences, roughly 44% of them present only once. CDR1 is MRHNA and CDR2 is SNTAGT in the germline V gene. The CDR3 is 14 amino acids. As concerns this clonotype: At one end the junction does not follow the germline gene, possibly because of a read error.

The sequence came from a female donor with breast cancer. Some clones in this sample may be carry-over from other donors' samples. Sequencing was done on a sample of breast tumor tissue. This chain joins TRBV6-4 and TRBJ1-2, with TRBD1 identical over 7 bases. The CDR3 reads CAGSHGTEQRGYTF. Written as DNA, the CDR3 is TGTGCCGGCAGTCACGGGACAGAGCAGAGAGGCTACACCTTC.